The clone carrying this TCR beta chain was counted only a few times. Antigen: not known. A J-beta primer mix and a sample-barcoded 5' primer were used in a second PCR of about 7 to 12 cycles. Each CDR3 protein is one row after TCRdb ran MiXCR on the 5' RACE reads. Seen here are approximately 940,000 distinct CDR3 sequences, around 49% observed once, and the top ten hold roughly 13%. In terms of origin and age, donors were healthy Caucasian individuals from Russia aged 6 to 90. These data belong to a study of blood T cells in healthy people across ages. Regarding the study as a whole: Diversity was higher, and naive CD4+ cells more numerous, in long-lived donors than in aged donors. Nothing was known about donor CMV status, and this possibly confounded expanded clonotype changes. In these data, TCR beta diversity tracked strongly with naive T cell percentage.

The TCR originated in a man in his thirties or forties in good health. The sequencing sample was made of blood.

In nucleotides, the CDR3 is TGTGCCAGCCGAACGGGACAGCCGAACACTGAAGCTTTCTTT. This gives the protein CASRTGQPNTEAFF. The chain couples TRBV28 to TRBJ1-1; 7 bases align to TRBD1. V dropped 8 bases and J dropped 1; count of bases not matched to a gene: 7. This CDR3 is built from 14 residues. CDR1 and CDR2 (germline): MDHEN, SYDVKM.